Listed here are 26 T cell receptor beta chains from one sample, sequenced in a study of blood T cell repertoires in COVID-19. This table comes from immunoSEQ multiplex PCR, and its TCRdb copy is limited to in-frame clones, with some not included. The table includes 150,000 to 250,000 clones, 65% to 90% detected once. Sequencing input: PBMCs or T cells enriched from blood (not recorded which). Receptors originate from a man between 35 and 55 years old who had recovered from COVID-19.

This chain connects TRBV19 to TRBJ1-2, with 7 bases lining up with TRBD1. The V and J ends lost 10 bases and 6 bases, in that order; junction bases with no gene match: 14. CDR1 LNHDA and CDR2 SQIVND come from the germline V gene (reference sequence). This CDR3 has 14 residues. CDR3 nucleotides: TGTGCCACCAAGGGCGGCGGGACAGTCCATGGCTACACCTTC. Amino acid sequence: CATKGGGTVHGYTF.

V gene TRBV6-2 or TRBV6-3 combines with J gene TRBJ1-4; 7 positions agree with TRBD1. The CDR3 sequence is 14 residues long. V trimming: 5 bases; J trimming: 8 bases; junction bases outside the gene matches: 8. In germline, CDR1 is MNHEY, CDR2 SVGEGT. The CDR3 here is CASSPGQAREKLFF. The CDR3 region has the DNA TGTGCCAGCAGTCCAGGACAGGCGAGAGAAAAACTGTTTTTT.

The rearrangement joins TRBV3-1 (or the pseudogene TRBV3-2) to TRBJ1-1; 7 bases fit TRBD1. The CDR3 spans 12 residues. CDR1 is LGHDT, CDR2 YNNKEL, per germline (reference sequence). V lost 8 bases to trimming and J lost 1 base; unmatched junction nucleotides: 1. CDR3 sequence (DNA): TGTGCCAGCCAGGGGGAGAACACTGAAGCTTTCTTT. This translates into CASQGENTEAFF.

CDR3 sequence (DNA): TGTGCCAGCAGCCAAGATATGCAGGGCCAAGAAAAACTGTTTTTT. It is translated as CASSQDMQGQEKLFF. The chain has TRBV4-2 and TRBJ1-4; the D gene is possibly TRBD1 (5 bases). The V end was cut by 0 bases, the J end by 8 bases, with 13 bases between. Germline CDR1 LGHNA, CDR2 YNFKEQ. The CDR3 totals 15 residues.

This rearrangement joins TRBV4-1 to TRBJ2-1; tentatively, D is TRBD2 (6 bases). The CDR3 totals 16 residues. Per the germline V gene, CDR1 is MGHRA and CDR2 is YSYEKL. V shed 0 bases and J shed 7 bases, with 16 bases lying between them. CDR3 bases: TGCGCCAGCAGCCAAGAGTTGACTAGACTTGGGAATGAGCAGTTCTTC. Amino acid sequence: CASSQELTRLGNEQFF.

V gene TRBV27 combines with J gene TRBJ1-1, with D perhaps matching TRBD1 (5 bases). V lost 3 bases, J lost 5 bases, and 16 bases lay in between. Germline-derived CDR1 and CDR2 are MNHEY and SMNVEV (reference sequence). CDR3 length equals 15 residues. The CDR3 DNA follows: TGTGCCAGCAGTTTCATAAAGGGGAGCGGGACTGAAGCTTTCTTT. This sequence encodes CASSFIKGSGTEAFF.

The rearrangement links TRBV28 to TRBJ2-1; D may be TRBD2 (6 bases). The germline V and J ends were trimmed by 7 bases and 1 base, with 14 bases remaining between them. In germline, CDR1 is MDHEN, CDR2 SYDVKM. The CDR3 consists of 15 residues. The CDR3 nucleotides read TGTGCCAGCACCCCCCCGGCGGGGTCCTACAATGAGCAGTTCTTC. Protein sequence: CASTPPAGSYNEQFF.

This clone was seen more than once but under ten times. The genes are TRBV9 and TRBJ2-1, with 8 bases matching TRBD2. V lost 3 bases, J lost 5 bases, and 10 bases stayed unmatched. The CDR3 loop spans 16 amino acids. Germline V gives CDR1 SGDLS, CDR2 YYNGEE. The CDR3 here is CASSGLSAGGDNEQFF. The CDR3 nucleotides are TGTGCCAGCAGCGGGCTCTCTGCGGGAGGTGACAATGAGCAGTTCTTC.

This clone was detected once. This sequence joins TRBV7-2 and TRBJ1-4; 9 bases map to TRBD1. Germline-derived CDR1 and CDR2 are SGHTA and FQGNSA. This CDR3 region has 14 residues. The V and J ends lost 3 bases and 5 bases, in that order; junction bases with no gene match: 1. CDR3 protein: CASSFGQGNEKLFF. The CDR3 nucleotides read TGTGCCAGCAGCTTTGGACAGGGGAATGAAAAACTGTTTTTT. The complete variable domain, with remaining parts taken from reference TRBV7-2 and TRBJ1-4, reads GAGVSQSPSNKVTEKGKDVELRCDPISGHTALYWYRQSLGQGLEFLIYFQGNSAPDKSGLPSDRFSAERTGGSVSTLTIQRTQQEDSAVYLCASSFGQGNEKLFFGSGTQLSVL.

The rearrangement joins TRBV13 to TRBJ2-3; 9 bases are a match to TRBD2. With 2 bases clipped from V and 3 bases from J, the junction kept 9 bases outside the gene matches. The CDR3 length is 17 residues. Germline assignment: CDR1 PRHDT and CDR2 FYEKMQ (reference sequence). CDR3 loop: CASSLSFSGRITDTQYF. The CDR3 DNA sequence: TGTGCCAGCAGCTTATCATTCAGCGGGAGGATAACAGATACGCAGTATTTT.

This clone has just a few counts. The chain joins TRBV18 to TRBJ2-7; D might be TRBD1 (6 bases). V shed 1 base and J shed 2 bases, with 6 bases lying between them. The CDR3 consists of 13 residues. Per germline, CDR1 KGHSH and CDR2 LQKENI. CDR3 DNA: TGTGCCAGCTCACCACGGACAGCCTACGAGCAGTACGTC. Protein: CASSPRTAYEQYV.

The V call is TRBV27, the J call TRBJ2-7; D unresolved. CDR1 is MNHEY and CDR2 is SMNVEV in the germline V gene (reference sequence). The CDR3 has 11 amino acids. V was shortened by 0 bases and J by 9 bases, with 6 bases between the two germline ends. CDR3 DNA sequence: TGTGCCAGCAGTTTATCCCTAGGGCAGTACTTC. Translating gives CASSLSLGQYF.

This chain joins TRBV5-1 and TRBJ2-3, with D perhaps matching TRBD2 (6 bases). Looked up from germline, CDR1 is SGHRS and CDR2 is YFSETQ. Trimming shortened V by 3 bases and J by 6 bases, and 14 bases separated the two germline ends. The CDR3 covers 14 residues. For the CDR3, the DNA is TGCGCCAGCAGCTCGCCGGGACGGGGGGATACGCAGTATTTT. This encodes CASSSPGRGDTQYF. The full variable domain, with the rest looked up from reference TRBV5-1 and TRBJ2-3, is KAGVTQTPRYLIKTRGQQVTLSCSPISGHRSVSWYQQTPGQGLQFLFEYFSETQRNKGNFPGRFSGRQFSNSRSEMNVSTLELGDSALYLCASSSPGRGDTQYFGPGTRLTVL.

Here the CDR3 reads CASSLWGSGTGGAAYGYTF. The CDR3 region has the DNA TGTGCCAGCAGTTTATGGGGCTCCGGGACAGGGGGCGCGGCCTATGGCTACACCTTC. This chain links TRBV28 with TRBJ1-2, with 12 bases that match TRBD1. Germline loops: CDR1 MDHEN, CDR2 SYDVKM. The ends lost 0 bases at V and 4 bases at J; junction bases unmatched: 12. The CDR3 consists of 19 residues.

The chain joins TRBV7-8 to TRBJ2-3; D gene ambiguous. The CDR3 covers 14 residues. Trimming stripped 5 bases from V and 0 bases from J, with 9 bases between. Germline CDR1 and CDR2: SGHVS and FQNEAQ. The CDR3 DNA reads TGTGCCAGCAGCCACGGTGTTAGCACAGATACGCAGTATTTT. Its translation is CASSHGVSTDTQYF.

V and J are TRBV7-8 and TRBJ2-2, with TRBD2 identical over 7 bases. Germline CDR1 is SGHVS and CDR2 is FQNEAQ. V trimming: 0 bases; J trimming: 3 bases; junction bases outside the gene matches: 1. The CDR3 spans 15 residues. The CDR3 DNA follows: TGTGCCAGCAGCTTAGCCCGGGGGGACACCGGGGAGCTGTTTTTT. It codes for CASSLARGDTGELFF.

The chain employs TRBV5-8 and TRBJ1-2; no clear D. Per the germline V gene, CDR1 is SGHTS and CDR2 is YDEGEE. The CDR3 spans 14 residues. The germline V and J ends were trimmed by 0 bases and 2 bases, with 8 bases remaining between them. CDR3 DNA: TGTGCCAGCAGCTTGGCCTCGGAGAACTATGGCTACACCTTC. The encoded protein is CASSLASENYGYTF.

CDR3 coding DNA: TGTGCCAGCAGCTTAGGGGCGGGATTGAGGACAGATACGCAGTATTTT. It yields the protein CASSLGAGLRTDTQYF. The gene calls are TRBV7-9 and TRBJ2-3, with D perhaps matching TRBD2 (6 bases). CDR3 length: 16 residues. Germline V gene data show CDR1 as SEHNR and CDR2 as FQNEAQ (reference sequence). V was clipped by 1 base and J by 3 bases, with 14 bases between them. Variable domain in full (rest from reference TRBV7-9 and TRBJ2-3): DTGVSQNPRHKITKRGQNVTFRCDPISEHNRLYWYRQTLGQGPEFLTYFQNEAQLEKSRLLSDRFSAERPKGSFSTLEIQRTEQGDSAMYLCASSLGAGLRTDTQYFGPGTRLTVL.

V gene TRBV27 combines with J gene TRBJ2-7; 7 nucleotides agree with TRBD1. Germline CDR1 and CDR2: MNHEY and SMNVEV (reference sequence). The CDR3 loop spans 15 amino acids. V shed 10 bases and J 4 bases; nucleotides not matched to a gene: 16. CDR3 DNA sequence: TGTGCCACCACGACCGCCGGGGACAGATCATACGAGCAGTACGTC. Translating it yields CATTTAGDRSYEQYV.

This clone was recorded at least ten times. The V and J genes are TRBV6-1 and TRBJ2-7; D might be TRBD1 (5 bases). The CDR3 totals 17 residues. Trimming took 2 bases from V and 3 from J, leaving 20 bases between them. CDR1 and CDR2 (germline): MNHNS, SASEGT. CDR3 DNA: TGTGCCAGCAGTGAATTCGTCGGGCAGGGTCTAAACTACGAGCAGTACTTC. It is translated as CASSEFVGQGLNYEQYF.

This clone occurred a few times. The rearrangement joins TRBV6-5 to TRBJ1-1; 7 positions match TRBD1. Germline V gene sequence: CDR1 MNHEY, CDR2 SVGAGI. J gave up 1 base and V 6 bases, and 8 bases lay outside the gene matches. The CDR3 contains 15 residues. The CDR3 DNA follows: TGTGCCAGCAGAGATCAACAGGGGACGAACACTGAAGCTTTCTTT. It is translated as CASRDQQGTNTEAFF.

CDR3 in DNA: TGTGCCAGCAGCTTAGACAGGGTAGGCGAGCAGTACGTC. It specifies CASSLDRVGEQYV. The chain employs TRBV2 and TRBJ2-7, with TRBD1 matching 7 bases. CDR3 size: 13 residues. Germline CDR1 reads SNHLY; CDR2 reads FYNNEI. V shed 6 bases and J 6 bases; nucleotides not matched to a gene: 8.

The V call is TRBV6-1, the J call TRBJ1-1; TRBD1 matches 7 bases. The CDR3 spans 14 residues. Germline-derived CDR1 and CDR2 are MNHNS and SASEGT. V shed 5 bases, J shed 8 bases, and the junction held 11 bases outside the gene matches. The CDR3 loop reads CASSRSTGAGEAFF. In DNA, the CDR3 is TGTGCCAGCAGTCGCAGTACAGGGGCGGGAGAAGCTTTCTTT.

This chain uses TRBV19 with TRBJ1-2, with D tentatively TRBD1 (6 bases). Germline values: CDR1 LNHDA, CDR2 SQIVND (reference sequence). The CDR3 spans 13 residues. V was pared by 5 bases and J by 6 bases, with 13 bases between. The DNA for the CDR3 is TGTGCCAGTAGTCCCAGGGGTTTGCATGGCTACACCTTC. It specifies CASSPRGLHGYTF.

The CDR3: CASSSRDSYNEQFF. CDR3 DNA: TGCGCCAGCAGCTCCCGGGACTCTTACAATGAGCAGTTCTTC. This chain links TRBV4-3 with TRBJ2-1, with D maybe TRBD2 (6 bases). Germline V gene lookup returns CDR1 LGHNA and CDR2 YSLEER. This CDR3 spans 14 amino acids. V was trimmed by 5 bases and J by 4 bases, leaving 12 bases between them.

This chain connects TRBV9 to TRBJ1-4; TRBD1 aligns across 8 bases. V lost 4 bases to trimming and J lost 4 bases; unmatched junction nucleotides: 3. Germline values: CDR1 SGDLS, CDR2 YYNGEE. CDR3 length equals 14 residues. CDR3 nucleotide sequence: TGTGCCAGCAGCCGGACAGGGCTTAATGAAAAACTGTTTTTT. This encodes CASSRTGLNEKLFF.